A single T cell receptor beta chain is shown here with its context. This entry belongs to a study of blood T cell repertoires in COVID-19. Study at large: Samples representing acute and convalescent COVID-19 were sourced from the United States, Italy and Spain. In each case, the material was cDNA or gDNA derived from T cells, B-cell-depleted T cells, or PBMCs.

Original analysis: Amplification with reference gene primers provided the estimates of nucleated cell counts. Repertoires were generated with immunoSEQ multiplex PCR, while TCRdb's copy carries only in-frame clones and drops some. V and J calls and clone size come straight from that table; D and trimming were deduced from the DNA. The sample contains about 220,000 clones, around 80% of which appear only once. CDR3 length equals 14 residues. Germline V gene sequence: CDR1 MNHNS, CDR2 SASEGT. V gave up 2 bases and J gave up 2 bases, with 9 bases separating them. This TCR derives from a woman between 65 and 79 years old with acute or convalescent COVID-19. The chain carries TRBV6-1 and TRBJ1-1; weak D call: TRBD1 (5 bases). Sequenced sample: peripheral blood. CDR3 protein: CASSEFQGNTEAFF. The CDR3 nucleotides are TGTGCCAGCAGTGAATTTCAGGGTAACACTGAAGCTTTCTTT.